The clone carrying this T cell receptor beta chain occurred many times. Its cognate antigen is unknown. The sample is drawn from a study of T cell repertoires in cytomegalovirus infection. On the study more broadly: Carrying CMV and the relevant HLA type showed in public TCR beta signatures. Study-wide results and caveats: Pooled public TCR beta family frequency picked out CMV carriers with the relevant HLA. Dominating the ex vivo response were HLA-C-restricted CMV-specific TCR beta clonotypes.

MiXCR, run by TCRdb on the reads, gives a single entry per CDR3 protein. The repertoire has roughly 190,000 distinct CDR3 sequences, roughly 9% of them found once; the top ten carry approximately 4.6%. Per germline, CDR1 MNHEY and CDR2 SMNVEV (reference sequence). The CDR3 is made up of 15 amino acids. V was pared by 6 bases and J by 4 bases, with 16 bases between. Sequencing was carried out using PBMCs. This chain links TRBV27 with TRBJ1-5; D perhaps matches TRBD1 (6 bases). This sequence originates from a human donor in good health (CMV status not recorded). Some clones in this sample may be carry-over from other donors' samples. The CDR3: CASSPGGLGNQPQHF. In DNA, the CDR3 is TGTGCCAGCAGCCCCGGGGGGCTGGGAAATCAGCCCCAGCATTTT.